These T cell receptor beta chains were read from a single sample in a study of identical twins. Each CDR3 protein gets one entry after TCRdb re-called the 5' RACE reads with MiXCR. Of 450,000 or so distinct CDR3 sequences listed, around an eighth are singletons. These same records also appear under a second study, on yellow fever vaccine responses in identical twins.

Input material: CD4+ T cells sorted from blood. The receptors stem from a woman younger than 35 in good health. CDR3s include the opening cysteine and the closing phenylalanine or tryptophan. Each record gives: J gene, V gene, D gene, clone size, CDR3 protein, CDR3 DNA. D genes are given only for firm matches. Clone size is stated in some rows and not others, as once, few, many or a class when expanded.

TRBJ2-1	TRBV29-1	TRBD2	.	CSVRSPGTSGGVVDEQFF	TGCAGCGTCAGAAGCCCCGGGACTAGCGGGGGGGTGGTTGATGAGCAGTTCTTC
TRBJ2-1	TRBV7-6	.	many	CASSLVVSGSSSYNEQFF	TGTGCCAGCAGCTTAGTGGTCTCGGGGTCATCCTCCTACAATGAGCAGTTCTTC
TRBJ2-7	TRBV7-2	.	.	CASSLEGPPKYF	TGTGCCAGCAGCTTAGAGGGTCCTCCAAAGTACTTC
TRBJ2-5	TRBV12-3/TRBV12-4	.	few	CASSSRDKVLTQYF	TGTGCCAGCAGTTCCCGGGACAAGGTGCTGACCCAGTACTTC
TRBJ2-7	TRBV20-1	.	.	CSNFCFVEQYF	TGCAGTAACTTTTGTTTTGTCGAGCAGTACTTC
TRBJ2-7	TRBV18	TRBD2	.	CASSPVDGGNEQYF	TGTGCCAGCTCACCCGTGGACGGGGGGAACGAGCAGTACTTC
TRBJ2-3	TRBV4-2	TRBD2	.	CASSKLAGGPRGTDTQYF	TGTGCCAGCAGCAAGCTAGCGGGGGGGCCCCGTGGCACAGATACGCAGTATTTT
TRBJ2-1	TRBV3-1	.	.	CASSLLEGAYNEQFF	TGTGCCAGCAGCTTATTGGAGGGGGCCTACAATGAGCAGTTCTTC
TRBJ2-5	TRBV4-3	TRBD1	many	CASSQGQGAGETQYF	TGCGCCAGCAGCCAAGGGCAGGGGGCAGGAGAGACCCAGTACTTC
TRBJ2-7	TRBV3-1	.	few	CASSQLEGYEQYF	TGTGCCAGCAGCCAACTGGAAGGCTACGAGCAGTACTTC
TRBJ1-4	TRBV12-3/TRBV12-4	.	.	CAFSFGLGGTPNEKLFF	TGTGCCTTCAGTTTTGGGCTTGGAGGGACTCCTAATGAAAAACTGTTTTTT
TRBJ2-7	TRBV5-4	.	few	CASSNGGANYEQYF	TGTGCCAGTAGTAACGGGGGAGCCAACTACGAGCAGTACTTC
TRBJ2-2	TRBV29-1	TRBD1	few	CSVEPGQGAGELFF	TGCAGCGTTGAGCCGGGCCAGGGGGCCGGGGAGCTGTTTTTT
TRBJ1-5	TRBV6-2/TRBV6-3	.	few	CASSASGGLSNQPQHF	TGTGCCAGCAGTGCCTCTGGGGGGCTAAGCAATCAGCCCCAGCATTTT
TRBJ2-2	TRBV20-1	TRBD2	.	CSARASGTNTGELFF	TGCAGTGCTAGGGCTAGCGGGACGAACACCGGGGAGCTGTTTTTT
TRBJ2-6	TRBV7-3	TRBD1	few	CASSNRGPGANVLTF	TGTGCCAGCAGCAACAGGGGTCCGGGGGCCAACGTCCTGACTTTC
TRBJ2-7	TRBV7-3	TRBD1	.	CASSSTGWTDEQYF	TGTGCCAGCAGCTCGACAGGGTGGACCGACGAGCAGTACTTC
TRBJ2-7	TRBV11-2	.	few	CASSLLGGAHEQYF	TGTGCCAGCAGCTTACTCGGCGGGGCCCACGAGCAGTACTTC
TRBJ2-7	TRBV20-1	.	many	CSAREDVYEQYF	TGCAGTGCTAGAGAGGACGTTTACGAGCAGTACTTC
TRBJ2-3	TRBV29-1	TRBD1	few	CSVARQGGADTQYF	TGCAGCGTTGCCCGACAGGGGGGGGCAGATACGCAGTATTTT
TRBJ1-6	TRBV12-3/TRBV12-4	.	few	CASSLVGYGSPLHF	TGTGCCAGCAGTTTAGTGGGATACGGGTCACCCCTCCACTTT
TRBJ2-2	TRBV5-5	TRBD2	.	CASRLAGVDTGELFF	TGTGCCAGCAGACTAGCGGGAGTAGACACCGGGGAGCTGTTTTTT
TRBJ2-3	TRBV7-9	.	few	CASSIQGQSTDTQYF	TGTGCCAGCAGCATCCAAGGGCAAAGCACAGATACGCAGTATTTT
TRBJ1-3	TRBV5-6	.	.	CASSLRGLRTGNTIYF	TGTGCCAGCAGCTTGAGGGGCCTTAGGACCGGAAACACCATATATTTT
TRBJ2-1	TRBV20-1	TRBD1	.	CSVSQGASVHNEQFF	TGCAGTGTCTCACAGGGGGCATCGGTTCACAATGAGCAGTTCTTC
TRBJ2-5	TRBV24-1	TRBD1	many	CATSDTTGGARKYQETQYF	TGTGCCACCAGTGACACGACAGGGGGAGCACGAAAGTACCAAGAGACCCAGTACTTC
TRBJ2-3	TRBV10-3	.	.	CAIRDPDRPSTDTQYF	TGTGCCATCAGGGACCCGGACCGACCTAGCACAGATACGCAGTATTTT
TRBJ2-7	TRBV25-1	TRBD1	.	CASRGTGVGEQYF	TGTGCCAGCAGAGGGACAGGGGTAGGCGAGCAGTACTTC
TRBJ2-1	TRBV5-4	TRBD1	once	CASSLGSGTAAYNEQFF	TGTGCCAGCAGCTTGGGATCCGGGACAGCGGCCTACAATGAGCAGTTCTTC
TRBJ1-1	TRBV4-3	TRBD1	.	CASSQDDRANTEAFF	TGCGCCAGCAGCCAAGATGACAGGGCGAACACTGAAGCTTTCTTT
TRBJ1-1	TRBV18	TRBD1	.	CASSVGQGTTEAFF	TGTGCCAGCTCCGTGGGACAGGGGACGACCGAGGCTTTCTTT
TRBJ2-7	TRBV3-1	.	.	CASSQVSAYEQYF	TGTGCCAGCAGCCAAGTTAGCGCCTACGAGCAGTACTTC
TRBJ2-5	TRBV18	TRBD2	.	CASSPNGGSQYF	TGTGCCAGCTCACCGAACGGGGGGAGCCAGTACTTC
TRBJ2-1	TRBV20-1	.	.	CSARDGGGTNEQFF	TGCAGTGCTAGAGATGGGGGAGGTACGAATGAGCAGTTCTTC
TRBJ2-1	TRBV7-2	.	.	CASSIQWPINEQFF	TGTGCCAGCAGCATCCAGTGGCCGATCAATGAGCAGTTCTTC
TRBJ1-1	TRBV29-1	TRBD1	many	CSVDRGTEAFF	TGCAGCGTCGACAGGGGCACTGAAGCTTTCTTT
TRBJ2-1	TRBV29-1	TRBD2	many	CSAGLAGMNEQFF	TGCAGCGCAGGACTAGCGGGAATGAATGAGCAGTTCTTC
TRBJ1-5	TRBV3-1	.	few	CASSQELTGPGQPQHF	TGTGCCAGCAGCCAAGAACTAACAGGGCCCGGTCAGCCCCAGCATTTT
TRBJ2-2	TRBV5-1	.	.	CASSLGSSPNTGELFF	TGCGCCAGCAGCTTGGGGTCCAGCCCGAACACCGGGGAGCTGTTTTTT
TRBJ2-7	TRBV28	.	few	CASTYGPGYEQYF	TGTGCCAGCACCTACGGTCCGGGCTACGAGCAGTACTTC
TRBJ2-3	TRBV29-1	.	.	CSASGRRTDTQYF	TGCAGCGCCTCGGGTAGGCGTACAGATACGCAGTATTTT
TRBJ2-7	TRBV15	TRBD2	.	CATQLAGGPSHEQYF	TGTGCCACGCAATTAGCGGGAGGCCCTAGCCACGAGCAGTACTTC
TRBJ2-3	TRBV28	TRBD2	few	CASSFRRLAGADTQYF	TGTGCCAGCAGTTTCCGAAGACTAGCGGGAGCAGATACGCAGTATTTT
TRBJ1-2	TRBV6-1	TRBD1	many	CASRETGQGRGYTF	TGTGCCAGCAGAGAGACTGGACAGGGTAGGGGCTACACCTTC
TRBJ2-5	TRBV29-1	.	few	CSVERGGETQYF	TGCAGCGTTGAAAGGGGGGGGGAGACCCAGTACTTC
TRBJ2-1	TRBV30	TRBD2	many	CAWSVRSGSGNEQFF	TGTGCCTGGAGTGTGAGGAGCGGGAGCGGGAATGAGCAGTTCTTC
TRBJ2-1	TRBV12-3/TRBV12-4	TRBD2	few	CASSSPLAGGGGEQFF	TGTGCCAGCAGTTCCCCACTAGCGGGGGGCGGGGGTGAGCAGTTCTTC
TRBJ2-1	TRBV6-2/TRBV6-3	.	.	CASTTFDYRNEQFF	TGTGCCAGCACCACTTTCGATTACAGGAATGAGCAGTTCTTC
TRBJ2-7	TRBV29-1	TRBD1	.	CSVEDGGQGAVGGEQYF	TGCAGCGTTGAAGATGGGGGACAGGGGGCGGTGGGGGGCGAGCAGTACTTC
TRBJ2-3	TRBV11-2	TRBD2	few	CASSFRLIAGARGSDTQYF	TGTGCCAGCAGCTTCAGACTAATAGCGGGGGCAAGAGGTTCAGATACGCAGTATTTT
TRBJ2-3	TRBV29-1	.	many	CSVEPGGSTDTQYF	TGCAGCGTTGAGCCGGGCGGCTCCACAGATACGCAGTATTTT
TRBJ2-7	TRBV30	.	few	CAWSVSVGLSEQYF	TGTGCCTGGAGTGTTAGCGTCGGCCTCTCCGAGCAGTACTTC
TRBJ2-1	TRBV3-1	.	many	CASSQGWGYNEQFF	TGTGCCAGCAGCCAAGGGTGGGGATACAATGAGCAGTTCTTC
TRBJ1-1	TRBV2	.	.	CASSESGAEAFF	TGTGCCAGCAGTGAATCCGGGGCTGAAGCTTTCTTT
TRBJ2-7	TRBV5-1	.	few	CASSIGRGEQYF	TGCGCCAGCAGCATCGGACGGGGGGAGCAGTACTTC
TRBJ2-5	TRBV7-9	.	.	CASSLEARQETQYF	TGTGCCAGCAGCTTAGAGGCCAGACAAGAGACCCAGTACTTC
TRBJ2-3	TRBV7-7	.	.	CASSQDTYTDTQYF	TGTGCTAGCAGTCAGGACACTTACACAGATACGCAGTATTTT
TRBJ2-1	TRBV29-1	TRBD2	.	CSVEDFRSAGDFNNEQFF	TGCAGCGTTGAAGACTTCAGGTCGGCGGGGGACTTCAACAATGAGCAGTTCTTC
TRBJ2-2	TRBV5-1	.	few	CASSLRIVANTGELFF	TGCGCCAGCAGCTTAAGAATTGTCGCGAACACCGGGGAGCTGTTTTTT
TRBJ1-6	TRBV11-3	.	.	CASSSRENSPLHF	TGTGCCAGCAGCTCCAGGGAGAATTCACCCCTCCACTTT